Listed below are T cell receptor beta chains from one sample, sequenced in a study of molecular identifiers for immune sequencing clone quantification. Each CDR3 protein gets one entry after TCRdb re-called the PCR reads with MiXCR. The sample yields about 23,000 distinct CDR3 sequences, 17% seen once. Sequencing was performed on naive CD8+ T cells from blood, with Jurkat cell RNA spiked in. These receptor sequences come from a human donor in good health. Some libraries in this study had Jurkat cell RNA spiked in. Both conserved end residues are trimmed from each CDR3.

J: TRBJ2-1; V: TRBV28; CDR3: ASSLEEWREGTYNEQF
J: TRBJ1-5; V: TRBV12-3/TRBV12-4; CDR3: ASRDGLSNQPQH
J: TRBJ2-7; V: TRBV11-1; CDR3: ASSTRTGRDEQY
J: TRBJ2-7; V: TRBV4-1; CDR3: ASSPQRDYEQY
J: TRBJ1-1; V: TRBV14; CDR3: ASSQEFTATTEAF
J: TRBJ2-7; V: TRBV20-1; CDR3: SARLGFPTYEQY
J: TRBJ1-3; V: TRBV29-1; CDR3: SVSPAGSGNTIY
J: TRBJ2-5; V: TRBV5-1; CDR3: ASSTGQYQETQY
J: TRBJ2-1; V: TRBV12-3/TRBV12-4; CDR3: ASSSRGGDYNEQF
J: TRBJ2-4; V: TRBV7-2; CDR3: ASSLFTSGSLAKNIQY
J: TRBJ2-1; V: TRBV7-9; CDR3: ASSEGHEQF
J: TRBJ2-5; V: TRBV7-2; CDR3: ASSYFEQETQY
J: TRBJ1-1; V: TRBV2; CDR3: ASSDRVGTEAF
J: TRBJ1-5; V: TRBV12-3/TRBV12-4; CDR3: ASSTQGVTGNQPQH
J: TRBJ2-7; V: TRBV7-2; CDR3: ASSVASGSPTYEQY
J: TRBJ2-5; V: TRBV28; CDR3: ASHTRDRVLETQY
J: TRBJ1-5; V: TRBV11-2; CDR3: ASSQGVSSNQPQH
J: TRBJ1-2; V: TRBV10-3; CDR3: AISESIQGTYGYT
J: TRBJ2-5; V: TRBV3-1; CDR3: ASSQEGREETQY
J: TRBJ2-3; V: TRBV29-1; CDR3: SVSGGRMWTDTQY
J: TRBJ2-5; V: TRBV7-9; CDR3: ASSLDRSY
J: TRBJ2-7; V: TRBV6-5; CDR3: ASSGTAHLLGEQY
J: TRBJ2-7; V: TRBV4-3; CDR3: ASSQDRAGYEQY
J: TRBJ2-7; V: TRBV6-1; CDR3: ASSAPSETTYEQY
J: TRBJ2-3; V: TRBV4-2; CDR3: ASSQVDPPTDTQY
J: TRBJ1-4; V: TRBV25-1; CDR3: ASSESDRGVQGDEKLF
J: TRBJ2-7; V: TRBV16; CDR3: ASSQGQYEQY
J: TRBJ1-5; V: TRBV12-3/TRBV12-4; CDR3: ASSFAVAYSNQPQH
J: TRBJ2-3; V: TRBV11-2; CDR3: ASSLHRGFEDTQY
J: TRBJ2-2; V: TRBV9; CDR3: ASSPSEDRTELF
J: TRBJ2-2; V: TRBV7-9; CDR3: ASRLGTGDTGELF
J: TRBJ2-4; V: TRBV4-3; CDR3: ASSQVISGLNIQY
J: TRBJ2-4; V: TRBV7-9; CDR3: ASSQAGGSKNIQY
J: TRBJ2-7; V: TRBV4-3; CDR3: ASSQDYPSRLYEQY
J: TRBJ2-7; V: TRBV30; CDR3: AWSITYEQY
J: TRBJ1-5; V: TRBV10-2; CDR3: ASSELNQPQH
J: TRBJ1-4; V: TRBV11-2; CDR3: ASSLSAGIPGKLF
J: TRBJ1-1; V: TRBV14; CDR3: ASSAPGALNTEAF
J: TRBJ2-2; V: TRBV7-9; CDR3: ASSSRDDNTGELF
J: TRBJ2-7; V: TRBV2; CDR3: ASSEIGTVGYEQY
J: TRBJ1-3; V: TRBV29-1; CDR3: SVDSGRGGGNTIY
J: TRBJ2-7; V: TRBV29-1; CDR3: SVAGQGYEQY
J: TRBJ2-5; V: TRBV28; CDR3: ASSPLRGNQETQY
J: TRBJ2-1; V: TRBV7-2; CDR3: ASSSHSELNEQF
J: TRBJ2-2; V: TRBV13; CDR3: ASSLEDTGELF